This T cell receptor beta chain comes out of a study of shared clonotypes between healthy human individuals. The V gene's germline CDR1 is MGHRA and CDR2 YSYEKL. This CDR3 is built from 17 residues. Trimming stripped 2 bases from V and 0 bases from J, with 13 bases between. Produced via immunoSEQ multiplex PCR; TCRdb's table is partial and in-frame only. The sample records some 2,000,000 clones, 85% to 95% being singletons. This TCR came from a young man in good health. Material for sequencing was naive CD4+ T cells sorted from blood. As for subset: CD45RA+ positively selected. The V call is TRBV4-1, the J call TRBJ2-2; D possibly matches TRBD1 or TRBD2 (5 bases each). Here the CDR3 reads CASSQLYGTSNTGELFF. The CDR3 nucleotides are TGCGCCAGCAGCCAACTGTACGGGACGTCGAACACCGGGGAGCTGTTTTTT.